This T cell receptor beta chain was found in a study of T cells in Graves' hyperthyroidism and ophthalmopathy. Amplified regions were TCR beta CDR3 sequences from RNA transcripts. A set of HTBI primers served as the primers for a first-round RT-PCR of the TCR CDR3. TCRdb re-derived calls from the multiplex PCR reads in MiXCR, one entry per CDR3 protein. The profile shows fewer than 800,000 distinct CDR3 sequences, about a sixth of them singletons. Many counts were recorded for this clonotype. The V and J ends lost 5 bases and 3 bases respectively, with 7 bases between them. Germline V gene data show CDR1 as MDHEN and CDR2 as SYDVKM. The CDR3 loop spans 12 amino acids. Patients aged 18 to 65 had newly diagnosed hyperthyroidism of under 2 months' duration.

The sample taken for sequencing was blood. The TCR originated in a man aged 18 to 35 with Graves' hyperthyroidism. The gene calls are TRBV28 and TRBJ1-1; D gene uncertain. CDR3 amino acids: CASSPQDTEAFF. CDR3 in DNA: TGTGCCAGCAGTCCGCAGGACACTGAAGCTTTCTTT.